These 27 T cell receptor beta chains share one sample of origin, sequenced in a study of T cell repertoires in cytomegalovirus infection. No antigen has been identified for these receptors. MiXCR, applied by TCRdb to the reads, yields one record per CDR3 protein. The sample has about 920,000 distinct CDR3 sequences; around 30% are singletons. The sequencing here drew on cultured CD8+ T cells from PBMCs, taken from culture after CMV antigen stimulation. The receptors were gathered from a human donor in good health (CMV status not recorded). Some clones in this sample may be carry-over from other donors' samples.

V usage is TRBV6-5 and J usage is TRBJ1-3; D possibly corresponds to TRBD1 (6 bases). The CDR3 spans 16 residues. Trimming shortened V by 5 bases and J by 3 bases, and 17 bases separated the two germline ends. Germline CDR1 is MNHEY and CDR2 is SVGAGI. This chain's CDR3 is CASSQRQASYGNTIYF. The CDR3, as DNA: TGTGCCAGCAGTCAAAGACAGGCTTCTTATGGAAACACCATATATTTT.

The chain recombines TRBV28 with TRBJ1-1, with D maybe TRBD1 (5 bases). The germline CDR1 and CDR2 sequences are MDHEN and SYDVKM. V was shortened by 7 bases and J by 5 bases, with 17 bases between the two germline ends. This CDR3 is 14 amino acids long. CDR3 residues: CASTLVGGGTEAFF. The CDR3 DNA sequence: TGTGCCAGCACCCTGGTGGGGGGGGGGACTGAAGCTTTCTTT.

For this clonotype: A read error may produce the germline difference seen at one junction end. The chain links TRBV19 to TRBJ1-4; possibly TRBD1 for D (6 bases). The CDR3 consists of 13 residues. CDR1 is LNHDA, CDR2 SQIVND, per germline (reference sequence). The CDR3 loop reads CVSSIVDREKLFF. CDR3 bases: TGTGTCAGTAGTATTGTTGACAGGGAAAAACTGTTTTTT. Filled out from reference TRBV19 and TRBJ1-4, the complete variable domain reads DGGITQSPKYLFRKEGQNVTLSCEQNLNHDAMYWYRQDPGQGLRLIYYSQIVNDFQKGDIAEGYSVSREKKESFPLTVTSAQKNPTAFYLCVSSIVDREKLFFGSGTQLSVL.

The chain recombines TRBV11-1 with TRBJ2-7; TRBD1 agrees at 9 bases. The CDR3 extends over 16 amino acids. The trim removed 0 bases at V and 3 bases at J, leaving 6 bases unmatched. Germline CDR1 is SGHAT and CDR2 is FQDESV (reference sequence). The CDR3 DNA sequence: TGTGCCAGCAGCTTAGCGAGAGGGACAGGGATCTACGAGCAGTACGTC. Its protein is CASSLARGTGIYEQYV.

The chain carries TRBV6-1 and TRBJ1-2; D gene uncertain. Trimming removed 0 bases from V and 3 bases from J, with 8 bases in between. From germline, CDR1 is MNHNS and CDR2 SASEGT. The CDR3 is 14 residues long. CDR3 amino acids: CASSEALSHYGYTF. The CDR3, as DNA: TGTGCCAGCAGTGAAGCGCTCTCGCACTATGGCTACACCTTC.

This chain connects TRBV27 to TRBJ2-7; 10 nucleotides match TRBD1. The junction had 9 bases not matched to a gene; V was cut back by 4 bases and J by 3 bases. The CDR3 has 16 residues. Germline values: CDR1 MNHEY, CDR2 SMNVEV (reference sequence). CDR3 sequence reads: CASSSWSGQGSYEQYF. CDR3 in DNA: TGTGCCAGCAGTTCTTGGTCGGGACAGGGGAGCTACGAGCAGTACTTC.

This clonotype was seen ten or more times. CDR3 in DNA: TGTGCCAGCAGTTTAGCATGGCTAGCGGGAGGGACCCAGTACTTC. This translates into CASSLAWLAGGTQYF. The chain combines TRBV12-3 or TRBV12-4 with TRBJ2-5; 11 bases align to TRBD2. After removal of 0 bases from V and 7 bases from J, the junction contained 4 bases not matched to a gene. This CDR3 is 15 amino acids long.

This clonotype came up a few times. The chain couples TRBV6-1 to TRBJ2-3; 10 nucleotides align to TRBD2. The CDR3 covers 17 residues. The germline gives CDR1 MNHNS, CDR2 SASEGT. V shed 2 bases, J shed 4 bases, and the junction held 9 bases outside the gene matches. In nucleotides, the CDR3 is TGTGCCAGCAGTGAATCCCTCTTAGCGGGGGGATCAGATACGCAGTATTTT. Residues: CASSESLLAGGSDTQYF.

This clonotype was seen only once. This may come from a read error, since a much larger clone is one base off. The genes are TRBV7-9 and TRBJ2-2; the match to TRBD2 covers 10 bases. The CDR3 has 17 residues. Germline CDR1 reads SEHNR; CDR2 reads FQNEAQ (reference sequence). CDR3 in amino acids: CTSSPLAGEVNTGELFF. The CDR3 region has the DNA TGTACCAGCAGCCCTCTAGCGGGGGAAGTGAACACCGGGGAGCTGTTTTTT.

This clonotype was seen more than once but under ten times. The chain has TRBV7-9 and TRBJ2-1, with 12 bases aligning to TRBD1. The CDR3 loop spans 15 amino acids. CDR1 is SEHNR and CDR2 is FQNEAQ in the germline V gene (reference sequence). V trimming: 5 bases; J trimming: 7 bases; junction bases outside the gene matches: 6. CDR3 sequence reads: CASSAPGQGANEQFF. The CDR3 nucleotides read TGTGCCAGCAGCGCCCCGGGACAGGGGGCGAATGAGCAGTTCTTC. Full variable domain (rest looked up from reference TRBV7-9 and TRBJ2-1): DTGVSQNPRHKITKRGQNVTFRCDPISEHNRLYWYRQTLGQGPEFLTYFQNEAQLEKSRLLSDRFSAERPKGSFSTLEIQRTEQGDSAMYLCASSAPGQGANEQFFGPGTRLTVL.

This clonotype was found a few times. The rearrangement links TRBV12-3 or TRBV12-4 to TRBJ1-2; D unclear. Trimming left V 4 bases short and J 7 bases short, with 19 bases between. This CDR3 is built from 15 residues. The CDR3, as DNA: TGTGCCAGCAGTTCCCCCCCACTTGGGAGGTCTGGCTACACCTTC. It encodes CASSSPPLGRSGYTF.

This clonotype was seen at least ten times. The chain links TRBV7-2 to TRBJ2-7; the match to TRBD2 covers 7 bases. V shed 3 bases and J 5 bases; nucleotides not matched to a gene: 7. This CDR3 has 14 residues. Looked up from germline, CDR1 is SGHTA and CDR2 is FQGNSA. The CDR3 DNA reads TGTGCCAGCAGCTTCCGGGGGGAAGTGCACGAGCAGTACTTC. It is translated as CASSFRGEVHEQYF.

This clonotype appeared a few times. The CDR3 coding sequence is TGTGCCAGCAGCCCGGGTTTCACTGACGCTGAAGCTTTCTTT. Protein: CASSPGFTDAEAFF. The chain combines TRBV5-4 with TRBJ1-1; D uncertain. Trimming pared 4 bases from V and 6 bases from J, leaving 16 bases between. The CDR3 runs 14 residues. Per the germline V gene, CDR1 is SGHNT and CDR2 is YYREEE (reference sequence).

The V and J genes are TRBV7-6 and TRBJ1-4; possible D gene TRBD1, 6 bases. V dropped 6 bases and J dropped 6 bases, with 11 bases sitting between them. Germline V gene data show CDR1 as SGHVS and CDR2 as FNYEAQ. The CDR3 runs to 13 residues. The CDR3 DNA is TGTGCCAGCAGACCGGACAGTCATGAAAAACTGTTTTTT. It codes for CASRPDSHEKLFF.

The CDR3 nucleotides read TGTGCCAGCAGTGTAACCTGGACAGGGGCACTTAACTATGGCTACACCTTC. It specifies CASSVTWTGALNYGYTF. The chain carries TRBV6-6 and TRBJ1-2, with 9 bases identical to TRBD1. Germline assignment: CDR1 MNHNY and CDR2 SVGAGI (reference sequence). The length of the CDR3 is 17 residues. The V and J ends lost 5 bases and 1 base, in that order; junction bases with no gene match: 11.

The chain links TRBV6-2 or TRBV6-3 to TRBJ2-3; 7 bases match TRBD2. Germline V gene sequence: CDR1 MNHEY, CDR2 SVGEGT. The CDR3 spans 13 residues. J gave up 5 bases and V 5 bases, and 4 bases lay outside the gene matches. Written as DNA, the CDR3 is TGTGCCAGCAGTAGCGGGGTTGAAGATACGCAGTATTTT. Amino acid sequence: CASSSGVEDTQYF.

The J gene is TRBJ2-7, the V gene TRBV12-3 or TRBV12-4; no reliable D call. CDR3 length: 13 amino acids. The V gene lost 7 bases and the J gene lost 5 bases, with 15 bases spanning the gap. In nucleotides, the CDR3 is TGTGCCAGCAATTCCCAGTTGCAAAACGAGCAGTACTTC. This gives the protein CASNSQLQNEQYF.

The V call is TRBV27, the J call TRBJ1-1; 7 bases align to TRBD1. V shed 5 bases and J 3 bases; nucleotides not matched to a gene: 9. The CDR3 is 15 amino acids. Germline CDR1 is MNHEY and CDR2 is SMNVEV (reference sequence). The CDR3 DNA sequence: TGTGCCAGCAGTACAGGGGTCATTGGTTACACTGAAGCTTTCTTT. This translates into CASSTGVIGYTEAFF.

In its sample, this clonotype was seen many times. The V and J genes are TRBV19 and TRBJ2-2; D ambiguous. Germline V CDR1 and CDR2: LNHDA, SQIVND (reference sequence). V shed 1 base and J shed 6 bases, with 3 bases lying between them. The CDR3 has 12 residues. CDR3 in amino acids: CASSIVAGELFF. The CDR3 DNA follows: TGTGCCAGTAGTATAGTGGCCGGGGAGCTGTTTTTT.

In DNA form, the CDR3 reads TGTGCCAGCAGCTACGACAGGGATGAGCAGTTCTTC. The encoded protein is CASSYDRDEQFF. V usage is TRBV27 and J usage is TRBJ2-1; 7 positions match TRBD1. The germline V gene encodes CDR1 MNHEY and CDR2 SMNVEV (reference sequence). CDR3 length: 12 residues. Trimming took 6 bases from V and 8 from J; bases not matched to a gene: 4.

This clonotype was counted a few times. The V and J genes are TRBV5-6 and TRBJ2-1; 10 positions agree with TRBD1. The V gene end was trimmed by 3 bases and the J gene end by 10 bases; junction bases not matched to a gene: 10. CDR1 and CDR2 from the germline V gene are SGHDT and YYEEEE. The CDR3 totals 15 residues. CDR3 sequence (DNA): TGTGCCAGCAGCTATCCTCCGGGACAGGGGTACGAGCAGTTCTTC. Protein product: CASSYPPGQGYEQFF.

This clonotype was seen many times. V and J are TRBV3-1 and TRBJ1-6; tentatively, D is TRBD1 (6 bases). V lost 2 bases, J lost 9 bases, and 17 bases lay in between. From germline, CDR1 is LGHDT and CDR2 YNNKEL (reference sequence). This CDR3 is built from 16 residues. The DNA for the CDR3 is TGTGCCAGCAGCCAAACCACCGACAGGATCGGTTCACCCCTCCACTTT. It codes for CASSQTTDRIGSPLHF. The full variable domain, completed using reference TRBV3-1 and TRBJ1-6, is DTAVSQTPKYLVTQMGNDKSIKCEQNLGHDTMYWYKQDSKKFLKIMFSYNNKELIINETVPNRFSPKSPDKAHLNLHINSLELGDSAVYFCASSQTTDRIGSPLHFGNGTRLTVT.

This clonotype occurred a few times. This rearrangement joins TRBV19 to TRBJ2-7; D unclear. CDR3 size: 15 residues. Trimming removed 3 bases at V and 2 bases at J, with 14 bases between. Germline V gene sequence: CDR1 LNHDA, CDR2 SQIVND (reference sequence). In DNA form, the CDR3 reads TGTGCCAGTAGTATGTCGGCGGATAGGGCCTACGAGCAGTACTTC. Protein: CASSMSADRAYEQYF.

Comment on this clonotype: This may stem from a read error, because a much larger clone lies one nucleotide away. This sequence joins TRBV6-6 and TRBJ1-1; no firm D call. Germline V gene data show CDR1 as MNHNY and CDR2 as SVGAGI (reference sequence). The CDR3 loop spans 14 amino acids. V was shortened by 2 bases and J by 0 bases, with 7 bases between the two germline ends. The CDR3 region has the DNA TGTGCCAGCAGTTACGGAGATGTGAACACTGAAGCTTTCTTT. Translating it yields CASSYGDVNTEAFF.

This clonotype has only a few counts. CDR3 region: CASSLGDGQPPEVITLHF. The CDR3 DNA sequence: TGTGCCAGCAGCCTGGGCGACGGACAGCCACCTGAAGTAATCACCCTCCACTTT. The genes are TRBV5-6 and TRBJ1-6, with a possible D match to TRBD1 (6 bases). Germline lookup yields CDR1 SGHDT and CDR2 YYEEEE. This CDR3 spans 18 amino acids. The V gene lost 4 bases and the J gene lost 14 bases, with 31 bases spanning the gap.

The rearrangement uses TRBV4-2 and TRBJ2-7; D unclear. Trimming took off 3 bases at V and 1 base at J, with 13 bases between the two ends. Per the germline V gene, CDR1 is LGHNA and CDR2 is YNFKEQ. CDR3 size: 15 residues. This CDR3 reads CASSQGGGRSYEQYF. CDR3 nucleotides: TGTGCCAGCAGCCAGGGTGGTGGTAGATCCTACGAGCAGTACTTC.

There are a few counts of this clonotype. CDR3 bases: TGCAGTGCTAGACGGATCCGTGGGTCCGGGGGGCTGGACACTGAAGCTTTCTTT. Encoded protein: CSARRIRGSGGLDTEAFF. J is TRBJ1-1 and V is TRBV20-1, with TRBD1 as a possible D gene (6 bases). The germline V and J ends were trimmed by 2 bases and 3 bases, with 25 bases remaining between them. This CDR3 has 18 residues. Germline lookup yields CDR1 DFQATT and CDR2 SNEGSKA (reference sequence).